A single sample gave rise to the 13 T cell receptor beta chains below, sequenced in a study of technical replicates of blood from a few donors. TCRdb's table, derived via immunoSEQ multiplex PCR, lists solely in-frame clones and lacks some. The table shows approximately 70,000 clones, with 91% occurring only once. Material: T cells isolated from PBMCs. Every receptor here comes from a human donor in good health. Some clones in this sample may be carry-over from other donors' samples.

This clone was found once. The chain carries TRBV6-6 and TRBJ1-3; TRBD1 is a possible D gene (5 bases). CDR1 and CDR2 from the germline V gene are MNHNY and SVGAGI (reference sequence). This CDR3 is 14 amino acids long. The V and J ends lost 10 bases and 4 bases respectively, with 17 bases between them. The DNA for the CDR3 is TGTGCCACCCAACCTCAGGGTTCCGGAAACACCATATATTTT. This codes for CATQPQGSGNTIYF.

The CDR3 sequence: CASRSGSTDTQYF. The CDR3 nucleotides read TGCGCCAGCAGGAGCGGCTCCACAGATACGCAGTATTTT. The chain links TRBV5-1 to TRBJ2-3; tentative D call: TRBD2 (5 bases). This CDR3 is 13 amino acids long. Trimming pared 5 bases from V and 2 bases from J, leaving 9 bases between. Germline assignment: CDR1 SGHRS and CDR2 YFSETQ.

This clone was recorded once. J is TRBJ1-5 and V is TRBV10-3, with TRBD1 matching 9 bases. CDR3 length equals 15 residues. After removal of 0 bases from V and 6 bases from J, the junction contained 3 bases not matched to a gene. Germline-derived CDR1 and CDR2 are ENHRY and SYGVKD. The CDR3 DNA reads as TGTGCCATCAGTGAGTCAAGGGGACAGGGTCAGCCCCAGCATTTT. Translated: CAISESRGQGQPQHF.

Only one count was recorded for this clone. V is TRBV6-1 and J is TRBJ1-6; D is uncertain. CDR1 is MNHNS, CDR2 SASEGT, per germline. The V end was cut by 1 base, the J end by 9 bases, with 4 bases between. The CDR3 has 12 residues. The CDR3 DNA sequence: TGTGCCAGCAGTGAAGTTCGTTCACCCCTCCACTTT. This gives the protein CASSEVRSPLHF.

J is TRBJ2-2 and V is TRBV28, with D possibly TRBD2 on 5 matching bases. The germline V and J ends were trimmed by 3 bases and 1 base, with 9 bases remaining between them. The CDR3 totals 15 residues. The V gene's germline CDR1 is MDHEN and CDR2 SYDVKM. DNA for the CDR3: TGTGCCAGCAGTTTCAGACGGGGGAACACCGGGGAGCTGTTTTTT. Its translation: CASSFRRGNTGELFF.

This chain links TRBV5-1 with TRBJ2-2; tentative D call: TRBD1 (6 bases). Trimming left V 0 bases short and J 4 bases short, with 13 bases between. Germline-derived CDR1 and CDR2 are SGHRS and YFSETQ. The CDR3 runs to 16 residues. The DNA of the CDR3 is TGCGCCAGCAGCTTGGAGACAGGCTCTACCACCGGGGAGCTGTTTTTT. It is translated as CASSLETGSTTGELFF.

This clone was found a few times. The genes are TRBV10-1 and TRBJ2-7; tentatively, D is TRBD1 (5 bases). The V gene lost 4 bases and the J gene lost 4 bases, with 14 bases spanning the gap. The germline gives CDR1 WNHNN, CDR2 SYGVQD (reference sequence). The CDR3 sequence is 14 residues long. CDR3 DNA sequence: TGCGCCAGCAGTGTATCCAGGGCATCATACGAGCAGTACTTC. Its protein product is CASSVSRASYEQYF.

The V gene is TRBV27, the J gene TRBJ2-7, with D possibly TRBD1 on 5 matching bases. CDR3 length equals 14 residues. V lost 1 base to trimming and J lost 2 bases, with 9 bases between them. CDR1 is MNHEY, CDR2 SMNVEV, per germline (reference sequence). In nucleotides, the CDR3 is TGTGCCAGCAGTTTATTCTCGACAGCCTACGAGCAGTACTTC. Its protein is CASSLFSTAYEQYF.

The chain carries TRBV4-1 and TRBJ1-5; 8 positions agree with TRBD1. Germline CDR1 reads MGHRA; CDR2 reads YSYEKL. Trimming cost V 1 base and J 3 bases; bases outside gene matches: 8. The CDR3 contains 17 residues. This chain's CDR3 is CASSQAWDRSNNQPQHF. CDR3 DNA: TGCGCCAGCAGCCAAGCTTGGGACAGGAGCAACAATCAGCCCCAGCATTTT.

This clone was observed once. The rearrangement links TRBV2 to TRBJ1-1, with D perhaps TRBD1 (6 bases). Germline CDR1 SNHLY, CDR2 FYNNEI. The V end was cut by 6 bases, the J end by 0 bases, with 11 bases between. The CDR3 has 14 amino acids. CDR3 sequence reads: CASSSQGLNTEAFF. Written as DNA, the CDR3 is TGTGCCAGCAGCTCGCAGGGGTTGAACACTGAAGCTTTCTTT. Full variable domain (missing parts from reference TRBV2 and TRBJ1-1): EPEVTQTPSHQVTQMGQEVILRCVPISNHLYFYWYRQILGQKVEFLVSFYNNEISEKSEIFDDQFSVERPDGSNFTLKIRSTKLEDSAMYFCASSSQGLNTEAFFGQGTRLTVV.

The chain recombines TRBV7-8 with TRBJ2-1, with a weak D call TRBD1 (6 bases). This CDR3 is built from 21 residues. The ends were cut back, 4 bases at V and 6 bases at J, with 34 bases in the middle. Looked up from germline, CDR1 is SGHVS and CDR2 is FQNEAQ. CDR3 residues: CASSYPDSPPEGLKGGNEQFF. The CDR3 DNA is TGTGCCAGCAGCTACCCGGACAGTCCTCCCGAGGGCCTCAAAGGGGGCAATGAGCAGTTCTTC. Based on the CDR3 plus reference TRBV7-8 and TRBJ2-1, the full variable domain is GAGVSQSPRYKVAKRGQDVALRCDPISGHVSLFWYQQALGQGPEFLTYFQNEAQLDKSGLPSDRFFAERPEGSVSTLKIQRTQQEDSAVYLCASSYPDSPPEGLKGGNEQFFGPGTRLTVL.

J is TRBJ2-7 and V is TRBV5-4; 10 bases are shared with TRBD1. The germline V gene has CDR1 SGHNT and CDR2 YYREEE (reference sequence). J gave up 3 bases and V 4 bases, and 7 bases lay outside the gene matches. There are 15 residues in the CDR3. The CDR3 sequence: CASSTDRGRLYEQYF. The DNA of the CDR3 is TGTGCCAGCAGCACCGACAGGGGGCGGCTCTACGAGCAGTACTTC.

V usage is TRBV19 and J usage is TRBJ2-4; 11 bases agree with TRBD2. The CDR3 sequence is 16 residues long. J was trimmed by 11 bases and V by 5 bases; bases with no gene match: 14. Germline values: CDR1 LNHDA, CDR2 SQIVND (reference sequence). The CDR3 reads CASSYLLAGASVVQYF. The CDR3 bases are TGTGCCAGTAGTTACCTACTAGCGGGGGCGTCCGTCGTTCAGTACTTC.